Sequencing of this T cell receptor (beta chain) was carried out in a study of T cell responses to AZD1222 COVID-19 vaccine. The length of the CDR3 is 15 residues. From germline, CDR1 is MNHEY and CDR2 SVGAGI. The V gene end was trimmed by 6 bases and the J gene end by 7 bases; junction bases not matched to a gene: 9. With regard to this clone: The antigen remains unidentified.

Using immunoSEQ multiplex PCR, the repertoire was profiled, and TCRdb retains in-frame clones only, with some absent. This table holds 130,000 to 150,000 clones, over 85% found once. General study results and limits: Most donors were white British, females outnumbered males, and clonal diversity was possibly underestimated. Reports indicate that nearly half of spike-specific TCRs are directed at unmutated variant regions.

This chain uses TRBV6-5 with TRBJ1-4, with TRBD1 identical over 9 bases. The clonotype comes from an adult who received the AZD1222 COVID-19 vaccine. Material: peripheral blood, obtained 28 days after the second AZD1222 dose. The CDR3 DNA sequence: TGTGCCAGCAGAATCACAGGGGGCGCGGGTGAAAAACTGTTTTTT. Translated, it gives CASRITGGAGEKLFF.